These T cell receptor beta chains were read from a single sample in a study of neoadjuvant anti-PD-1 for oral cavity cancer. The method was immunoSEQ multiplex PCR; TCRdb's version includes in-frame clones alone and lacks a portion of them. The data hold 20,000 to 25,000 clones, with 40% to 50% observed a single time. Specimen: tumor tissue, collected after nivolumab (anti-PD-1) treatment. All receptors come from a person aged 35-79 years with oral cavity squamous cell carcinoma. Both conserved end residues are part of each CDR3. Each record gives: clone size, V gene, J gene, D gene, CDR3 protein, CDR3 DNA. D genes are given only for firm matches. For some rows the clone size is stated as once, few or many, or as a class when expanded; others skip it.

.	TRBV27	TRBJ2-7	.	CASTRMGGPSYEQYF	TGTGCCAGCACCCGAATGGGGGGTCCCTCCTACGAGCAGTACTTC
few	TRBV5-6	TRBJ2-7	TRBD2	CASSLTSGYSYEQYF	TGTGCCAGCAGCTTGACTAGCGGATATTCCTACGAGCAGTACTTC
few	TRBV10-3	TRBJ2-7	TRBD2	CAIREGLAETYEQYF	TGTGCCATCAGGGAGGGACTAGCGGAAACCTACGAGCAGTACTTC
.	TRBV14	TRBJ1-2	.	CASSQGTPGDGYTF	TGTGCCAGCAGCCAAGGGACACCCGGAGATGGCTACACCTTC
few	TRBV2	TRBJ2-7	.	CASSDPRTYEQYF	TGTGCCAGCAGTGACCCTCGAACCTACGAGCAGTACTTC
.	TRBV7-9	TRBJ2-5	.	CASSLRGARVLESQYF	TGTGCCAGCAGCTTAAGGGGGGCGAGGGTGCTGGAGTCCCAGTACTTC
.	TRBV18	TRBJ1-6	.	CASSRGQNNSPLHF	TGTGCCAGCTCACGCGGACAGAATAATTCACCCCTCCACTTT
.	TRBV5-6	TRBJ2-7	.	CASSPTTGISYEQYF	TGTGCCAGCAGCCCGACCACAGGGATCTCCTACGAGCAGTACTTC
.	TRBV6-5	TRBJ2-3	.	CASSRLSTDTQYF	TGTGCCAGCAGCCGACTGTCCACAGATACGCAGTATTTT
.	TRBV6-4	TRBJ1-5	.	CASSSGPLSPQHF	TGTGCCAGCAGCTCTGGACCTTTATCCCCCCAGCATTTT
.	TRBV28	TRBJ2-3	TRBD1	CASSYDRVVWRSVTDTQYF	TGTGCCAGCAGTTATGACAGGGTGGTTTGGCGGAGTGTCACAGATACGCAGTATTTT
.	TRBV5-1	TRBJ2-7	.	CASSLEGFSYEQYF	TGCGCCAGCAGCTTGGAAGGATTCTCCTACGAGCAGTACTTC
few	TRBV7-2	TRBJ2-1	.	CASSFGGAGGNEQFF	TGTGCCAGCAGCTTCGGGGGCGCCGGGGGCAATGAGCAGTTCTTC
many	TRBV5-4	TRBJ2-5	TRBD2	CASSRYRGEQETQYF	TGTGCCAGCAGCCGCTACCGGGGGGAACAAGAGACCCAGTACTTC
few	TRBV6-5	TRBJ1-3	.	CASRTGPGNTIYF	TGTGCCAGCAGAACAGGACCCGGAAACACCATATATTTT
.	TRBV5-4	TRBJ2-1	.	CASSAYNEQFF	TGTGCCAGCAGCGCTTACAATGAGCAGTTCTTC
.	TRBV6-6	TRBJ2-1	.	CASSYRVGDFGAEQFF	TGTGCCAGCAGTTACCGCGTCGGGGACTTTGGGGCTGAGCAGTTCTTC
.	TRBV21-1	TRBJ2-3	.	CASSKAFSSRGETDTQYF	TGTGCCAGCAGCAAAGCGTTCTCTTCACGGGGGGAGACAGATACGCAGTATTTT
medium-sized	TRBV19	TRBJ1-2	TRBD1	CATDRQGKGGYTF	TGTGCCACAGACAGACAGGGGAAAGGGGGCTACACCTTC
few	TRBV19	TRBJ2-1	.	CASKKDRNRDEQFF	TGTGCCAGTAAAAAAGATCGAAATCGGGATGAGCAGTTCTTC
.	TRBV18	TRBJ1-2	.	CASSPSAGTDYGYTF	TGTGCCAGCTCACCATCGGCCGGGACGGACTATGGCTACACCTTC
.	TRBV10-2	TRBJ2-7	TRBD2	CASSVRTSENEQYF	TGCGCCAGCAGTGTTCGGACTAGCGAAAACGAGCAGTACTTC
few	TRBV27	TRBJ1-1	TRBD1	CASSFTGQVNTEAFF	TGTGCCAGCAGTTTCACGGGACAGGTGAACACTGAAGCTTTCTTT
.	TRBV6-6	TRBJ2-1	TRBD2	CASSYVSGGEQFF	TGTGCCAGCAGTTACGTCAGCGGGGGAGAGCAGTTCTTC
.	TRBV6-1	TRBJ1-4	TRBD1	CASIVDRGREKLFF	TGTGCCAGCATCGTGGACAGGGGGCGAGAAAAACTGTTTTTT
.	TRBV19	TRBJ2-7	.	CASSKAANYEQYF	TGTGCCAGTAGTAAGGCAGCCAACTACGAGCAGTACTTC
.	TRBV5-4	TRBJ2-7	TRBD1	CASSSVGQGTSKSYEQYF	TGTGCCAGCAGCTCGGTGGGACAGGGTACCTCAAAAAGCTACGAGCAGTACTTC
few	TRBV18	TRBJ1-1	.	CASSPLGLNTEAFF	TGTGCCAGCTCACCACTGGGGTTGAACACTGAAGCTTTCTTT
few	TRBV5-4	TRBJ1-4	TRBD1	CASSHDRVGEKLFF	TGTGCCAGCAGCCATGACAGGGTAGGCGAAAAACTGTTTTTT
.	TRBV6-1	TRBJ1-2	TRBD1	CASSDRGLNYGYTF	TGTGCCAGCAGTGACAGGGGGCTAAACTATGGCTACACCTTC
.	TRBV9	TRBJ1-3	.	CASSAHFIDGTSGNTIYF	TGTGCCAGCAGCGCACACTTTATCGACGGAACCTCTGGAAACACCATATATTTT
many	TRBV7-9	TRBJ2-3	TRBD2	CASSLVLAGNTDTQYF	TGTGCCAGCAGCTTAGTGCTAGCGGGGAACACAGATACGCAGTATTTT
.	TRBV11-3	TRBJ2-2	.	CASSFGRADTGELFF	TGTGCCAGCAGCTTCGGCAGGGCGGACACCGGGGAGCTGTTTTTT
.	TRBV6-6	TRBJ1-6	.	CASSYRGGGNSPLHF	TGTGCCAGCAGTTACAGAGGGGGAGGGAATTCACCCCTCCACTTT
many	TRBV6-5	TRBJ2-3	TRBD2	CASSYSAGGPADTQYF	TGTGCCAGCAGTTACTCAGCGGGGGGGCCGGCAGATACGCAGTATTTT
few	TRBV28	TRBJ2-3	TRBD2	CASSPGGATDTQYF	TGTGCCAGCAGCCCCGGGGGGGCGACAGATACGCAGTATTTT
.	TRBV7-9	TRBJ1-4	.	CASSSDTVGEKLFF	TGTGCCAGCAGCTCTGACACCGTGGGGGAAAAACTGTTTTTT
few	TRBV6-1	TRBJ2-2	.	CASSEQENTGELFF	TGTGCCAGCAGTGAACAGGAGAACACCGGGGAGCTGTTTTTT
few	TRBV19	TRBJ2-3	.	CASSTPGTDTQYF	TGTGCCAGTAGTACACCTGGCACAGATACGCAGTATTTT
.	TRBV4-2	TRBJ1-5	.	CASSQETGRGHGNQPQHF	TGTGCCAGCAGCCAAGAGACAGGCCGAGGGCATGGCAATCAGCCCCAGCATTTT
.	TRBV18	TRBJ2-1	.	CASSSYPSGVYNEQFF	TGTGCCAGCTCATCCTATCCATCGGGAGTCTACAATGAGCAGTTCTTC
many	TRBV6-4	TRBJ1-2	TRBD1	CASSPDRGYGYTF	TGTGCCAGCAGTCCAGACAGGGGCTATGGCTACACCTTC
many	TRBV6-5	TRBJ1-1	TRBD1	CASRPTGEYTEAFF	TGTGCCAGCAGACCTACAGGGGAGTACACTGAAGCTTTCTTT
.	TRBV11-2	TRBJ2-5	TRBD2	CASSSGLVGRQTQYF	TGTGCCAGCAGCTCGGGACTAGTAGGGAGACAGACCCAGTACTTC
.	TRBV2	TRBJ2-5	.	CASSRAAKETQYF	TGTGCCAGCAGTAGGGCAGCTAAAGAGACCCAGTACTTC